Included here is one T cell receptor (beta chain) sequence, with context. Its antigen remains unidentified. Primers included in the PCR were 60 Vbeta and 13 Jbeta primers. Assay used: immunoSEQ multiplex PCR; TCRdb lists only in-frame clones, some missing. The data hold some 100,000 clones, with 81% observed a single time. This entry is derived from a study of cytomegalovirus exposure and HLA in healthy donors. Overall study results and limits: Cytomegalovirus association was assigned to about 150 TCR beta chains. A later analysis linked 15,000 to 20,000 TCR beta sequences to HLA alleles at 0.05 false discovery rate. A later analysis linked a missense variant in DCLRE1C to the trimming of TCR beta V and J genes. In a later analysis, common viral pathogens appeared linked to several of the most significant clusters.

Germline V gene lookup returns CDR1 KGHSH and CDR2 LQKENI. V gave up 11 bases and J gave up 5 bases, with 12 bases separating them. This CDR3 region has 11 residues. The V gene is TRBV18, the J gene TRBJ2-5; tentative D call: TRBD1 (6 bases). Material for sequencing was PBMCs. The receptor comes from a girl aged 2-10 years in good health and CMV-seropositive. CDR3 sequence: CAGSRGETQYF. CDR3 nucleotide sequence: TGTGCCGGATCAAGGGGGGAGACCCAGTACTTC.